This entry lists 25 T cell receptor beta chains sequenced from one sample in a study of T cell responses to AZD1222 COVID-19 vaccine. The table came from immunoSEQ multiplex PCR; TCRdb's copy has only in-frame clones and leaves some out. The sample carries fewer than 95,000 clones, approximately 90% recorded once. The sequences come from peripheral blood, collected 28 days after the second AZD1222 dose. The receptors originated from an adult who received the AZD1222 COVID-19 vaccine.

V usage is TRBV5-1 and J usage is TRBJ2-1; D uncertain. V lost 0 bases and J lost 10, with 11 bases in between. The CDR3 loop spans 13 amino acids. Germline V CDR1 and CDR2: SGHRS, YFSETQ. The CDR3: CASSLDAPREQFF. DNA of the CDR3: TGCGCCAGCAGCTTGGACGCCCCACGGGAGCAGTTCTTC.

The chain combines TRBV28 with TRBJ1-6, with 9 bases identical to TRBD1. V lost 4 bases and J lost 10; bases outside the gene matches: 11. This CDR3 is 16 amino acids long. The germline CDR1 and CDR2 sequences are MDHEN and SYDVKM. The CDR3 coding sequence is TGTGCCAGCAGTTCCCCGATGGGACAGGGCGGATCACCCCTCCACTTT. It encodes CASSSPMGQGGSPLHF.

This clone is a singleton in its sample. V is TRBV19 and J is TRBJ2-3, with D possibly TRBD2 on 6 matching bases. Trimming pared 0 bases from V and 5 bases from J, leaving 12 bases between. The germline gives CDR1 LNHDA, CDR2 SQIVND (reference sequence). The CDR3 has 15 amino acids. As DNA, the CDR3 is TGTGCCAGTAGTATAGATCCGGGAGTTAAAGATACGCAGTATTTT. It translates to CASSIDPGVKDTQYF.

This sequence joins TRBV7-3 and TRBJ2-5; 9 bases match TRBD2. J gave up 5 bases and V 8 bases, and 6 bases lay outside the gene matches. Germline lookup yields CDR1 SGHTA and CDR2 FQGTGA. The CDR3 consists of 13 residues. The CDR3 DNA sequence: TGTGCCAGCTCGACTAGCGGAGGGGAGACCCAGTACTTC. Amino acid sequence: CASSTSGGETQYF.

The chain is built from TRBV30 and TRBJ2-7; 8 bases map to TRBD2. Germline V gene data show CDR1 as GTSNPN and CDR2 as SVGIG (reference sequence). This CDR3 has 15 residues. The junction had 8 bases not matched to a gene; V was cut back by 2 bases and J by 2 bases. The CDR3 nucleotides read TGTGCCTGGAGTTTCCCGACTAGCGCGACCTACGAGCAGTACTTC. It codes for CAWSFPTSATYEQYF.

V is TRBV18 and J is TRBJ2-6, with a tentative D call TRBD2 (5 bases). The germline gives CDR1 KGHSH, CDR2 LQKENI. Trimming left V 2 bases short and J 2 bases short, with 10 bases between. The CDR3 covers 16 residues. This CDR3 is CASSPFPGTGANVLTF. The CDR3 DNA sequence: TGTGCCAGCTCACCATTCCCGGGGACTGGGGCCAACGTCCTGACTTTC.

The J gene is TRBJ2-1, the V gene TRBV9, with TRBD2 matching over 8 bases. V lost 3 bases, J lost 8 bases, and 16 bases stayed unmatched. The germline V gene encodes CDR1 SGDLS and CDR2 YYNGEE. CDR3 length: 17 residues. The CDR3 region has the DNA TGTGCCAGCAGCGGGGGGGCAGAAGCGGGAGCGGAATATGAGCAGTTCTTC. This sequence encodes CASSGGAEAGAEYEQFF.

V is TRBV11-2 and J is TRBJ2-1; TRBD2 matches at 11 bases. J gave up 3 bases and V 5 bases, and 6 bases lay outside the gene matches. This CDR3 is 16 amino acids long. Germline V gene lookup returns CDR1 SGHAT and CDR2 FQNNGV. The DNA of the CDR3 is TGTGCCAGCAGCCCCGGGACTAGCGGACTCTACAATGAGCAGTTCTTC. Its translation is CASSPGTSGLYNEQFF.

The CDR3 here is CASSDSMPGQINNEQFF. DNA for the CDR3: TGTGCCAGCAGTGATTCGATGCCGGGACAGATTAACAATGAGCAGTTCTTC. V gene TRBV2 combines with J gene TRBJ2-1, with 7 bases fitting TRBD1. The CDR3 contains 17 residues. Unmatched junction bases numbered 13, after V lost 3 bases and J lost 5 bases. CDR1 SNHLY and CDR2 FYNNEI come from the germline V gene.

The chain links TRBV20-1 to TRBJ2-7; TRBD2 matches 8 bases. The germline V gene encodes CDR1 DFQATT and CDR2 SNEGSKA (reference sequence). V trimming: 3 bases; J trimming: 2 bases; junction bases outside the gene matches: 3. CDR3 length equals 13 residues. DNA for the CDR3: TGCAGTGCTAGTGGCGGGGGGACCTACGAGCAGTACTTC. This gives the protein CSASGGGTYEQYF.

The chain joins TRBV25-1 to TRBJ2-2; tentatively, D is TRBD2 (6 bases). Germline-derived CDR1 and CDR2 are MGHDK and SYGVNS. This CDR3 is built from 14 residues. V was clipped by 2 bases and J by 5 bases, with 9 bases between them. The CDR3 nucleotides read TGTGCCAGCAGTGAAATGGAGGGGACCGGGGAGCTGTTTTTT. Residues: CASSEMEGTGELFF. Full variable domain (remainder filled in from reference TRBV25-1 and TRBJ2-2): EADIYQTPRYLVIGTGKKITLECSQTMGHDKMYWYQQDPGMELHLIHYSYGVNSTEKGDLSSESTVSRIRTEHFPLTLESARPSHTSQYLCASSEMEGTGELFFGEGSRLTVL.

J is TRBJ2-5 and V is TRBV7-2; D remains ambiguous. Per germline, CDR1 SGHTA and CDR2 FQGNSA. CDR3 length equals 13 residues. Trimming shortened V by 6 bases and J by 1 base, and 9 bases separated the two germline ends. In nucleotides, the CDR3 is TGTGCCAGCAGTTTGCAGCTCCAAGAGACCCAGTACTTC. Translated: CASSLQLQETQYF.

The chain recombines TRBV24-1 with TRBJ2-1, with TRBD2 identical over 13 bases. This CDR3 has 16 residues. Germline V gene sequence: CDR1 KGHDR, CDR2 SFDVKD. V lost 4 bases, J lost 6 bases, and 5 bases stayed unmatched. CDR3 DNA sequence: TGTGCCACCAGTGACCCAGGACTAGCGGGAGCCAATGAGCAGTTCTTC. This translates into CATSDPGLAGANEQFF.

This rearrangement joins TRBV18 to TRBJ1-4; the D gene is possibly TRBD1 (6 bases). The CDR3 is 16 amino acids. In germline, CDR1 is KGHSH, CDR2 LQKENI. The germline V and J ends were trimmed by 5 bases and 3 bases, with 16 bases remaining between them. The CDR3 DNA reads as TGTGCCAGCTCAAAAGCAGGGGAGGCGGCTAATGAAAAACTGTTTTTT. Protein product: CASSKAGEAANEKLFF.

The CDR3 nucleotides are TGTGCCAGCAGTGCATTTACTGAAGCTTTCTTT. This codes for CASSAFTEAFF. The chain carries TRBV2 and TRBJ1-1, with D uncertain. The CDR3 length is 11 residues. Germline CDR1 SNHLY, CDR2 FYNNEI. Trimming removed 4 bases at V and 5 bases at J, with 5 bases between. The entire variable domain, with the rest obtained from reference TRBV2 and TRBJ1-1, is as follows: EPEVTQTPSHQVTQMGQEVILRCVPISNHLYFYWYRQILGQKVEFLVSFYNNEISEKSEIFDDQFSVERPDGSNFTLKIRSTKLEDSAMYFCASSAFTEAFFGQGTRLTVV.

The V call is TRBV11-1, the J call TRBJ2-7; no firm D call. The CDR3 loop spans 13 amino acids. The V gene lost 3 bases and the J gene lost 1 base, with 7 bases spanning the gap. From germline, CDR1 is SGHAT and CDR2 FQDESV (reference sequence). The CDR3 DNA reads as TGTGCCAGCAGCTTGGCGGTATCCTACGAGCAGTACTTC. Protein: CASSLAVSYEQYF.

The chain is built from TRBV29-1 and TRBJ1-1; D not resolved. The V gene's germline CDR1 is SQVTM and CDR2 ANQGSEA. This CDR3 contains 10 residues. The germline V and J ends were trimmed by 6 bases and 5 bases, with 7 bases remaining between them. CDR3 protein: CSVVLTEAFF. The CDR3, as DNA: TGCAGCGTCGTCTTGACTGAAGCTTTCTTT. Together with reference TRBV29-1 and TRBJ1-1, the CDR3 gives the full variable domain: SAVISQKPSRDICQRGTSLTIQCQVDSQVTMMFWYRQQPGQSLTLIATANQGSEATYESGFVIDKFPISRPNLTFSTLTVSNMSPEDSSIYLCSVVLTEAFFGQGTRLTVV.

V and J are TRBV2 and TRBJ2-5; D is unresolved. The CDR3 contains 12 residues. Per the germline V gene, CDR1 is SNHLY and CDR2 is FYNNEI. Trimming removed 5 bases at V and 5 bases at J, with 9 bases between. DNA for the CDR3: TGTGCCAGCAGTTCCCGAAAGGAGACCCAGTACTTC. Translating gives CASSSRKETQYF.

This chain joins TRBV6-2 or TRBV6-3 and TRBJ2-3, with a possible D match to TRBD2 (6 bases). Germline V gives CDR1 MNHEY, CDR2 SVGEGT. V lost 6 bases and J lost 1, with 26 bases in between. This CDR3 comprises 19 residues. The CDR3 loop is CASSPYGNPTRARTDTQYF. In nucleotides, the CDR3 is TGTGCCAGCAGCCCTTATGGGAACCCGACTAGAGCCCGCACAGATACGCAGTATTTT.

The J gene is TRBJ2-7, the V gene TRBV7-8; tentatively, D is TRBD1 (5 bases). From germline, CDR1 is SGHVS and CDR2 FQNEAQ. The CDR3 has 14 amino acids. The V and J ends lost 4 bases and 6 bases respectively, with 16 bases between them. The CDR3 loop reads CASSSSRVPGEQYF. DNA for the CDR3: TGTGCCAGCAGCTCTTCCAGGGTTCCGGGCGAGCAGTACTTC.

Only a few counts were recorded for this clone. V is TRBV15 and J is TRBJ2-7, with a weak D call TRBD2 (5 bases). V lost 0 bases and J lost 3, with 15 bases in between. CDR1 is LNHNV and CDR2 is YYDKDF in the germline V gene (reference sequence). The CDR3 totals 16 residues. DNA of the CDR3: TGTGCCACCAGCAGAGATGAGGGAAGGACCCTCTACGAGCAGTACTTC. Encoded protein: CATSRDEGRTLYEQYF.

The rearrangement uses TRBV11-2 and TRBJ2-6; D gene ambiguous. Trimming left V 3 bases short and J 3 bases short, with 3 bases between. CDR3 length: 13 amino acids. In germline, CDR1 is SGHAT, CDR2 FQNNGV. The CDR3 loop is CASSLFGANVLTF. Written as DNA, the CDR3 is TGTGCCAGCAGCTTGTTTGGGGCCAACGTCCTGACTTTC.

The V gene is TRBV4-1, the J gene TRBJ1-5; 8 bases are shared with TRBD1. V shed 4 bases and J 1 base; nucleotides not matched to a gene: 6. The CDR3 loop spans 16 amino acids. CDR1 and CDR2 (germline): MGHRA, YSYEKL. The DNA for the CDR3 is TGCGCCAGCAGCCTCCCAGGGGGCAGGAGCAATCAGCCCCAGCATTTT. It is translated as CASSLPGGRSNQPQHF.

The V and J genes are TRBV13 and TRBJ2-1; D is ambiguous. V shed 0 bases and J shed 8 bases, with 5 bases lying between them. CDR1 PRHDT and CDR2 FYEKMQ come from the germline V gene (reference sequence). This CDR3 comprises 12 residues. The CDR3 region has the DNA TGTGCCAGCAGCTTAGGGGGATATGAGCAGTTCTTC. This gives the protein CASSLGGYEQFF.

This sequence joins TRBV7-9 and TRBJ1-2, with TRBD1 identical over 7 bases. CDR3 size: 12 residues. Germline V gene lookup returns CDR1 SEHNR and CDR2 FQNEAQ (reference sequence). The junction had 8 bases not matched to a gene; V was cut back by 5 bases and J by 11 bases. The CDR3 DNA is TGTGCCAGCAGCCTCGAGCCAGGGGGTTACACCTTC. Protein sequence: CASSLEPGGYTF. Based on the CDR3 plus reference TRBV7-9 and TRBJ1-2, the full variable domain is DTGVSQNPRHKITKRGQNVTFRCDPISEHNRLYWYRQTLGQGPEFLTYFQNEAQLEKSRLLSDRFSAERPKGSFSTLEIQRTEQGDSAMYLCASSLEPGGYTFGSGTRLTVV.